The subject of this entry is one T cell receptor beta chain. Authors' processing steps: Filtering differed since immunoSEQ provided only junctions, with no quality scores. The protocol was immunoSEQ multiplex PCR, while the TCRdb copy is restricted to in-frame clones and leaves out a portion. The V and J calls and clone size were taken over from that table, and D and trimming were inferred from the DNA. The data contain around 2.5 million clones, 93% of them singletons. The data originate from a study of shared clonotypes between healthy human individuals. Sample: naive CD4+ T cells from PBMCs. Indicated subset: CD45RA+ positively selected. The TCR originated in a man aged 18 to 30 in good health. Some clones in this sample may be carry-over from other donors' samples.

The CDR3 nucleotides are TGTGCCAGTAGTATTGGGACAGGGGTCGTCGAGCAGTACTTC. This translates into CASSIGTGVVEQYF. The chain uses TRBV19 and TRBJ2-7; TRBD1 matches at 10 bases. The CDR3 consists of 14 residues. Germline CDR1 reads LNHDA; CDR2 reads SQIVND (reference sequence). J was trimmed by 6 bases and V by 3 bases; bases with no gene match: 5. The whole variable domain, remainder taken from reference TRBV19 and TRBJ2-7, is DGGITQSPKYLFRKEGQNVTLSCEQNLNHDAMYWYRQDPGQGLRLIYYSQIVNDFQKGDIAEGYSVSREKKESFPLTVTSAQKNPTAFYLCASSIGTGVVEQYFGPGTRLTVT.